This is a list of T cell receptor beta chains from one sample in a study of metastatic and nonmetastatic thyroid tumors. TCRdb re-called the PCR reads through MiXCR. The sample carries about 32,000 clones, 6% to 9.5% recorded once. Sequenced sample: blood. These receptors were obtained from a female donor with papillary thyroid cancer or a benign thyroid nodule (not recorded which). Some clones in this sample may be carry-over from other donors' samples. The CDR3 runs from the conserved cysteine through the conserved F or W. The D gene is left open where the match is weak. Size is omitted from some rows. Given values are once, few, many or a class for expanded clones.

TGTGCCAGCAGCCAAACCCTAGCGGGGGGCCAAGAGACCCAGTACTTC | CASSQTLAGGQETQYF | many | TRBD2 | TRBJ2-5 | TRBV4-2 | 16
TGCAGTGCTAGCGCCGGCGCCCAGGGGAGGGAGACCCAGTACTTC | CSASAGAQGRETQYF | NA | NA | TRBJ2-5 | TRBV20-1 | 15
TGTGCCAGCTCACCGATTAACAGAGAGACCCAGTACTTC | CASSPINRETQYF | many | NA | TRBJ2-5 | TRBV18 | 13
TGTGCCAGCTCACCACAGATAGGCGCAGGGGCGAATGTCCCTAGATTATTGCAGTATTTT | CASSPQIGAGANVPRLLQYF | few | NA | TRBJ2-3 | TRBV18 | 20
TGCGCCAGCAGCTTGGGGGCTTGGGGTGGAGATTCCTACAATGAGCAGTTCTTC | CASSLGAWGGDSYNEQFF | NA | NA | TRBJ2-1 | TRBV5-1 | 18
TGTGCCAGCAGCTTGGCCTACGGCAGAGAACATGGCTACACCTTC | CASSLAYGREHGYTF | many | NA | TRBJ1-2 | TRBV5-4 | 15
TGTGCCAGTAGACAGGTAGGCAATCAGCCCCAGCATTTT | CASRQVGNQPQHF | many | NA | TRBJ1-5 | TRBV19 | 13
TGTGCCACCGGGGATGCGACGGGAGGAAGCTACAATGAGCAGTTCTTC | CATGDATGGSYNEQFF | many | TRBD2 | TRBJ2-1 | TRBV24-1 | 16
TGTGCCAGCAGTGAAAGGGTGAGGGCGGATGGCAACACCTTC | CASSERVRADGNTF | many | NA | TRBJ1-2 | TRBV6-1 | 14
TGTGCCACCAGCAGAGACGGATGGACAGGGACTGACGAGCAGTACTTC | CATSRDGWTGTDEQYF | NA | TRBD1 | TRBJ2-7 | TRBV15 | 16
TGTGCCAGCAGTTACTTAGACAACAATGAGCAGTTCTTC | CASSYLDNNEQFF | many | NA | TRBJ2-1 | TRBV6-5 | 13
TGTGCCAGTAAAGGACTAGCGGGAGGACGGCATTTTGAGCAGTTCTTC | CASKGLAGGRHFEQFF | many | TRBD2 | TRBJ2-1 | TRBV19 | 16
TGTGCCAGCGTGGGCCCTAACTACGAGCAGTACTTC | CASVGPNYEQYF | many | NA | TRBJ2-7 | TRBV6-1 | 12
TGTGCCAGGAGACCGGGACAGGGGGCCTATGGCGAGCAGTACTTC | CARRPGQGAYGEQYF | NA | TRBD1 | TRBJ2-7 | TRBV27 | 15
TGTGCCAGCTCTCCACTGGGAACTTATAGCAATCAGCCCCAGCATTTT | CASSPLGTYSNQPQHF | many | NA | TRBJ1-5 | TRBV18 | 16
TGTGCCACCAGTGACGCGGGCACCCGCACAGATACGCAGTATTTT | CATSDAGTRTDTQYF | many | NA | TRBJ2-3 | TRBV24-1 | 15
TGTGCCAGCAGTGAAGTCCAAATGGGGGGCCCGGGGGAAAAACTGTTTTTT | CASSEVQMGGPGEKLFF | many | NA | TRBJ1-4 | TRBV6-1 | 17